The 18 T cell receptor beta chains in this list originate from one sample, sequenced in a study of shared clonotypes between healthy human individuals. Assay used: immunoSEQ multiplex PCR; TCRdb lists only in-frame clones, some missing. The data contain under 150,000 clones, about 70% of them singletons. The sample was memory CD8+ T cells sorted from blood. Stated subset: CD45RO+ cells pooled with CCR7-negative TemRA cells. Receptor source: a woman aged 30 to 39 in good health.

This clone was detected only a few times. Additional DNA sequences in this sample encode the identical CDR3. The chain combines TRBV7-9 with TRBJ2-1, with TRBD2 matching 7 bases. Germline V gene data show CDR1 as SEHNR and CDR2 as FQNEAQ (reference sequence). The V gene end was trimmed by 5 bases and the J gene end by 0 bases; junction bases not matched to a gene: 7. CDR3 length: 16 amino acids. The CDR3 bases are TGTGCCAGCAGCCCCCGGGGAGGGTCCTCCTACAATGAGCAGTTCTTC. Translated: CASSPRGGSSYNEQFF.

The chain links TRBV7-8 to TRBJ2-7, with D tentatively TRBD1 (6 bases). Germline V lookup: CDR1 SGHVS, CDR2 FQNEAQ. The CDR3 totals 16 residues. Trimming cost V 0 bases and J 0 bases, with 12 bases left between them. The CDR3 DNA reads TGTGCCAGCAGCTTAGCTGTCAGGGGCTACTCCTACGAGCAGTACTTC. Translated: CASSLAVRGYSYEQYF.

The chain joins TRBV7-8 to TRBJ2-1; 9 nucleotides line up with TRBD2. CDR3 size: 19 residues. Germline V gene lookup returns CDR1 SGHVS and CDR2 FQNEAQ. Losses at the gene ends were 1 base for V and 10 bases for J; bases not matched to a gene: 20. CDR3 in amino acids: CASSLVWGLAGLTFWEQFF. CDR3 sequence (DNA): TGTGCCAGCAGCTTAGTATGGGGGCTAGCGGGATTAACCTTCTGGGAGCAGTTCTTC.

This clone was seen many times. This chain connects TRBV6-1 to TRBJ1-1; no clear D gene. V was clipped by 1 base and J by 0 bases, with 9 bases between them. The length of the CDR3 is 15 residues. Germline assignment: CDR1 MNHNS and CDR2 SASEGT. The CDR3 coding sequence is TGTGCCAGCAGTGAAGTGTCACGGATGAACACTGAAGCTTTCTTT. As protein: CASSEVSRMNTEAFF.

The rearrangement links TRBV7-6 to TRBJ2-7, with 9 nucleotides matching TRBD2. CDR1 is SGHVS, CDR2 FNYEAQ, per germline. After removal of 4 bases from V and 3 bases from J, the junction contained 7 bases not matched to a gene. This CDR3 is 15 amino acids long. CDR3 loop: CASSSRDSGSYEQYF. CDR3 nucleotides: TGTGCCAGCAGCTCCAGAGATAGCGGGAGCTACGAGCAGTACTTC.

The gene calls are TRBV6-1 and TRBJ1-3; 7 bases line up with TRBD1. CDR1 MNHNS and CDR2 SASEGT come from the germline V gene. The CDR3 sequence is 15 residues long. V was pared by 2 bases and J by 4 bases, with 5 bases of the junction left unmatched. CDR3 loop: CASSESPDRGNTIYF. In nucleotides, the CDR3 is TGTGCCAGCAGTGAATCTCCGGACAGGGGAAACACCATATATTTT.

This clone appeared many times. The rearrangement joins TRBV11-3 to TRBJ2-1, with 8 nucleotides matching TRBD1. V was clipped by 1 base and J by 10 bases; unmatched bases: 0. The CDR3 is 12 amino acids. The germline V gene encodes CDR1 SGHNT and CDR2 YENEEA. DNA of the CDR3: TGTGCCAGCAGCTTAGCAGGGGGCGAGCAGTTCTTC. Translating gives CASSLAGGEQFF. The whole variable domain, filled in from reference TRBV11-3 and TRBJ2-1, reads EAGVVQSPRYKIIEKKQPVAFWCNPISGHNTLYWYLQNLGQGPELLIRYENEEAVDDSQLPKDRFSAERLKGVDSTLKIQPAELGDSAVYLCASSLAGGEQFFGPGTRLTVL.

The chain recombines TRBV5-1 with TRBJ2-5; weak D call: TRBD2 (5 bases). The end of the DNA is better explained by TRBJ2-7, so the J call may be wrong. Germline V gene data show CDR1 as SGHRS and CDR2 as YFSETQ. The CDR3 has 13 amino acids. CDR3 residues: CASSDGSSYEQYF. CDR3 nucleotides: TGCGCCAGCAGCGATGGGAGCTCCTACGAGCAGTACTTC.

Ten or more counts support this clone. The rearrangement joins TRBV30 to TRBJ1-5, with 7 bases identical to TRBD1. J lost 6 bases, V lost 3 bases, and 8 bases had no gene match. The germline CDR1 and CDR2 sequences are GTSNPN and SVGIG (reference sequence). This CDR3 comprises 14 residues. The DNA for the CDR3 is TGTGCCTGGAGCCACGACAGGGAGGCTCAGCCCCAGCATTTT. This encodes CAWSHDREAQPQHF.

The V call is TRBV27, the J call TRBJ2-7; D is possibly TRBD1 (6 bases). Trimming removed 3 bases at V and 0 bases at J, with 15 bases between. CDR3 length: 16 amino acids. Germline CDR1 is MNHEY and CDR2 is SMNVEV (reference sequence). CDR3 sequence: CASSFETGPRSYEQYF. The CDR3 DNA reads as TGTGCCAGCAGTTTTGAAACAGGGCCCCGCTCCTACGAGCAGTACTTC.

The V call is TRBV28, the J call TRBJ1-2, with D maybe TRBD1 (5 bases). This CDR3 is built from 14 residues. V lost 3 bases, J lost 4 bases, and 12 bases lay in between. CDR1 is MDHEN, CDR2 SYDVKM, per germline. CDR3 DNA: TGTGCCAGCAGTTTCACAGGACCCATCTATGGCTACACCTTC. Translating gives CASSFTGPIYGYTF.

The genes are TRBV5-1 and TRBJ2-1; no reliable D call. Germline lookup yields CDR1 SGHRS and CDR2 YFSETQ. The CDR3 is 14 amino acids. Trimming removed 4 bases at V and 0 bases at J, with 8 bases between. For the CDR3, the DNA is TGCGCCAGCAGCCCCCCGAGCTCCTACAATGAGCAGTTCTTC. It is translated as CASSPPSSYNEQFF.

In nucleotides, the CDR3 is TGTGCCAGCAGTGTACCTAGGATAGGGGATAATGGCTACACCTTC. This codes for CASSVPRIGDNGYTF. The J gene is TRBJ1-2, the V gene TRBV2; D may be TRBD1 (5 bases). This CDR3 region has 15 residues. V lost 4 bases and J lost 6, with 18 bases in between. Germline-derived CDR1 and CDR2 are SNHLY and FYNNEI.

The chain has TRBV5-4 and TRBJ2-7; TRBD2 might be the D (6 bases). This CDR3 comprises 14 residues. The V end was cut by 4 bases, the J end by 3 bases, with 14 bases between. CDR1 is SGHNT and CDR2 is YYREEE in the germline V gene (reference sequence). This chain's CDR3 is CASSHLRGLYEQYF. The DNA for the CDR3 is TGTGCCAGCAGCCACCTTCGGGGACTCTACGAGCAGTACTTC.

The chain carries TRBV28 and TRBJ2-3; D possibly uses TRBD1 or TRBD2 (5 bases each). The germline gives CDR1 MDHEN, CDR2 SYDVKM. V dropped 7 bases and J dropped 1 base, with 15 bases sitting between them. The CDR3 has 15 residues. In DNA, the CDR3 is TGTGCCAGCACCCCCGCGACAGCGGGCACAGATACGCAGTATTTT. This encodes CASTPATAGTDTQYF.

The chain employs TRBV27 and TRBJ2-1, with D possibly TRBD2 on 6 matching bases. The CDR3 has 12 amino acids. Trimming took off 10 bases at V and 0 bases at J, with 7 bases between the two ends. CDR1 and CDR2 from the germline V gene are MNHEY and SMNVEV (reference sequence). CDR3 loop: CATTSSYNEQFF. DNA of the CDR3: TGTGCCACGACTAGCTCCTACAATGAGCAGTTCTTC.

The chain carries TRBV5-1 and TRBJ1-3; the D is unclear. Germline V gene data show CDR1 as SGHRS and CDR2 as YFSETQ. Trimming pared 4 bases from V and 0 bases from J, leaving 8 bases between. This CDR3 spans 14 amino acids. In DNA form, the CDR3 reads TGCGCCAGCAGCGGTGGCAACTCTGGAAACACCATATATTTT. This translates into CASSGGNSGNTIYF.

The chain employs TRBV4-1 and TRBJ2-1; D ambiguous. Germline CDR1 reads MGHRA; CDR2 reads YSYEKL. V was trimmed by 5 bases and J by 6 bases, leaving 17 bases between them. The CDR3 extends over 15 amino acids. The CDR3 sequence: CASSFTAWGPNEQFF. In nucleotides, the CDR3 is TGCGCCAGCAGCTTCACAGCTTGGGGTCCCAATGAGCAGTTCTTC.